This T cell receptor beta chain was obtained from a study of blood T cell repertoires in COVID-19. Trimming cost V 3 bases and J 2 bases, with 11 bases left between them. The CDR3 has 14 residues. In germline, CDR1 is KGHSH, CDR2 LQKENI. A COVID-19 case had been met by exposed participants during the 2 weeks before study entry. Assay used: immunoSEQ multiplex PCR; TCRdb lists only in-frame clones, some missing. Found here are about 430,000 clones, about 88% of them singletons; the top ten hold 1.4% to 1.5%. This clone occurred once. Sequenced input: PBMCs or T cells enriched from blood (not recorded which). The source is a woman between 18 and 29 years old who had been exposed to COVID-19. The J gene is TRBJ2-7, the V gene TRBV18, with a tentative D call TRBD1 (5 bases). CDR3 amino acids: CASSPDSQTYEQYF. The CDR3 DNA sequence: TGTGCCAGCTCACCTGACAGTCAAACCTACGAGCAGTACTTC.